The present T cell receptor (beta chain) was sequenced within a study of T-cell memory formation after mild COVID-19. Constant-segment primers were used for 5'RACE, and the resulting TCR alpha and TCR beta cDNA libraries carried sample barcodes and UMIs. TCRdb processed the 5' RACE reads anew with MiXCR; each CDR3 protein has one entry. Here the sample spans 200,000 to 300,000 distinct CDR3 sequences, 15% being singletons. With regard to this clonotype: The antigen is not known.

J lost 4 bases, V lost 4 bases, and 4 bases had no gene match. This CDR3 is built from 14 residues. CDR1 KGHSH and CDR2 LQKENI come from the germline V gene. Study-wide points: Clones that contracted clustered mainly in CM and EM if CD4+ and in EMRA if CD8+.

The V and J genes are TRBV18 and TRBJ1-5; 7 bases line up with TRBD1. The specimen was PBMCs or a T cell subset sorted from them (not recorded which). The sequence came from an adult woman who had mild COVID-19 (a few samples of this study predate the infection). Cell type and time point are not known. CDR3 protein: CASSLGTANQPQHF. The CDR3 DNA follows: TGTGCCAGCTCACTTGGGACAGCAAATCAGCCCCAGCATTTT.